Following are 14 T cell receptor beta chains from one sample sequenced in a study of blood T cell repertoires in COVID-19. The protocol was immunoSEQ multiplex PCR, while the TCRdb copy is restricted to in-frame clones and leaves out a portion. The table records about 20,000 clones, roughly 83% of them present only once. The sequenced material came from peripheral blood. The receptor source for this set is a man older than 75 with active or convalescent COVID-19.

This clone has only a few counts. Here the CDR3 reads CASSQLRTGFTLGYTF. The CDR3 DNA is TGTGCCAGCAGCCAATTAAGGACAGGGTTTACCCTCGGCTACACCTTC. The chain joins TRBV3-1 (or the pseudogene TRBV3-2) to TRBJ1-2, with 8 bases that match TRBD1. The CDR3 contains 16 residues. Germline-derived CDR1 and CDR2 are LGHDT and YNNKEL (reference sequence). V was clipped by 2 bases and J by 8 bases; unmatched bases: 13.

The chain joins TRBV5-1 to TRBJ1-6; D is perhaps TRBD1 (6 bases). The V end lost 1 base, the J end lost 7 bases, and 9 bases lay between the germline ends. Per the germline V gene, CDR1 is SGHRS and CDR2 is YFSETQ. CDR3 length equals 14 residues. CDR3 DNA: TGCGCCAGCAGCTTGACTGGGGGCAATTCACCCCTCCACTTT. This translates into CASSLTGGNSPLHF.

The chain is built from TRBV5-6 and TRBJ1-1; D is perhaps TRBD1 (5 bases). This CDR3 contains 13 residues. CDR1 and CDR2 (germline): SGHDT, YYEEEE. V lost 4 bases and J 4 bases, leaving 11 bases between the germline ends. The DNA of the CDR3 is TGTGCCAGCAGCCCTGCCGGGGGCACTGAAGCTTTCTTT. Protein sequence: CASSPAGGTEAFF.

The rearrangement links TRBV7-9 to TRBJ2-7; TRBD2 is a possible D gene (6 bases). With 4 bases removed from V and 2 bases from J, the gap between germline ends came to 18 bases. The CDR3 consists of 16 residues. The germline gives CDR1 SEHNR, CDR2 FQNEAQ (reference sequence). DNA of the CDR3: TGTGCCAGCAGCTCTGGGACTTGGGGGTATACCTACGAGCAGTACTTC. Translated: CASSSGTWGYTYEQYF.

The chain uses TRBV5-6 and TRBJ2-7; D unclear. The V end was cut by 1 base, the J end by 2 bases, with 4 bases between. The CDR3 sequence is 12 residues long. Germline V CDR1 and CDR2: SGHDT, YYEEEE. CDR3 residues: CASSLPAYEQYF. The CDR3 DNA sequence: TGTGCCAGCAGCTTGCCAGCCTACGAGCAGTACTTC.

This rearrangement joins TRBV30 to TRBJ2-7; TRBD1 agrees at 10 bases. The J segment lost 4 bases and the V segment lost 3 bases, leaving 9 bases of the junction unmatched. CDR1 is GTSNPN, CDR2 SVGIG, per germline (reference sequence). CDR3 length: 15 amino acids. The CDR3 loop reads CAWRTGGFGFYEQYF. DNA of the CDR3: TGTGCCTGGAGGACAGGGGGCTTCGGTTTTTACGAGCAGTACTTC.

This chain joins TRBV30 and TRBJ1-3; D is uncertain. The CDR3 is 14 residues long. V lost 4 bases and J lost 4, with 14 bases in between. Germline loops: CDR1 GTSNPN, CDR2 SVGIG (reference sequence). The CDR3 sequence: CAWNSAAGGNTIYF. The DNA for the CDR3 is TGTGCCTGGAATTCCGCTGCGGGGGGAAACACCATATATTTT. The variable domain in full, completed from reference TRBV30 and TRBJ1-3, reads SQTIHQWPATLVQPVGSPLSLECTVEGTSNPNLYWYRQAAGRGLQLLFYSVGIGQISSEVPQNLSASRPQDRQFILSSKKLLLSDSGFYLCAWNSAAGGNTIYFGEGSWLTVV.

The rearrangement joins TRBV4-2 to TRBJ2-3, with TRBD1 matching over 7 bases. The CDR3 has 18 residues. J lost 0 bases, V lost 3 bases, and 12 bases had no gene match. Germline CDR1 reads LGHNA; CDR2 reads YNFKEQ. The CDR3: CASSQGSGTVASTDTQYF. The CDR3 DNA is TGTGCCAGCAGCCAGGGCTCCGGGACAGTTGCTAGCACAGATACGCAGTATTTT.

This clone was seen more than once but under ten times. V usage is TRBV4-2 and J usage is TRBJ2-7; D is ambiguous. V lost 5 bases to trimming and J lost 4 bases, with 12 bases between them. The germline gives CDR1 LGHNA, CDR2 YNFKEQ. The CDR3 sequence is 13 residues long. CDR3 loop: CASSVGTVYEQYF. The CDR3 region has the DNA TGTGCCAGCAGCGTGGGCACAGTTTACGAGCAGTACTTC.

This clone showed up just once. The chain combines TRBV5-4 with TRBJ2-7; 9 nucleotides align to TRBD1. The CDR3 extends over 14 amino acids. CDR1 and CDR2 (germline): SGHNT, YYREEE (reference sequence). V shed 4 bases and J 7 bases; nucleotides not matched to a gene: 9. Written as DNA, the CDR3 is TGTGCCAGCAGCATCCCGGGACAGGGAAAGGAGCAGTACTTC. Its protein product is CASSIPGQGKEQYF.

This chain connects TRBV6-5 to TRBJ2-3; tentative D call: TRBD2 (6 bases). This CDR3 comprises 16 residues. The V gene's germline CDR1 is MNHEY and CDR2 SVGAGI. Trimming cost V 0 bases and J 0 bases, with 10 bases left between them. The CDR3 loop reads CASSYSFSGSTDTQYF. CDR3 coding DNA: TGTGCCAGCAGTTACTCGTTTAGCGGTAGCACAGATACGCAGTATTTT.

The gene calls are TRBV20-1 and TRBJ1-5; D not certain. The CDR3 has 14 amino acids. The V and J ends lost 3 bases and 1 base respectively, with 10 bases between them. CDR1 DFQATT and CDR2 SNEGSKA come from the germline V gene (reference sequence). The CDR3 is CSASWSLSNQPQHF. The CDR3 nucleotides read TGCAGTGCTAGTTGGAGCCTAAGCAATCAGCCCCAGCATTTT.

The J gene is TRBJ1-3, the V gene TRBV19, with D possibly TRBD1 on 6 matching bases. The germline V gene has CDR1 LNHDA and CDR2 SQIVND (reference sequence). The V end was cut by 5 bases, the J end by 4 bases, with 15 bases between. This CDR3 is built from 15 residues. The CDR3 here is CASSHRALGGNTIYF. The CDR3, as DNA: TGTGCCAGTAGTCACAGGGCTCTGGGAGGAAACACCATATATTTT.

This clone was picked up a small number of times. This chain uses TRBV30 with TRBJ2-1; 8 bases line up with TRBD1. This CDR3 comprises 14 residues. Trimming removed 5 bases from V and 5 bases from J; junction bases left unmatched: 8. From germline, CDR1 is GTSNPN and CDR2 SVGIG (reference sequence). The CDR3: CAWARWTGNNEQFF. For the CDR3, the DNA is TGTGCCTGGGCACGTTGGACAGGGAACAATGAGCAGTTCTTC.